These T cell receptor beta chains were read from a single sample in a study of blood T cell repertoires in COVID-19. Sequencing used immunoSEQ multiplex PCR; TCRdb keeps in-frame clones, though not all of them. In the table there are around 250,000 clones, about 88% of which are singletons. The specimen sequenced was peripheral blood. These receptors originate from a woman between 70 and 85 years old with active or convalescent COVID-19. CDR3s include the opening cysteine and the closing phenylalanine or tryptophan. A row's size may be missing; if present it is once, few, many or a size class.

clone_size j_call v_call cdr3_aa
. TRBJ2-7 TRBV4-1 CASSLTFGTGHEQYF
. TRBJ2-1 TRBV2 CASSLGRNLGDNEQFF
. TRBJ1-6 TRBV6-1 CASSEAPPGGTGYNSPLHF
. TRBJ1-1 TRBV29-1 CSAADRGLRAEAFF
. TRBJ2-2 TRBV2 CARGEGNTGELFF
once TRBJ1-2 TRBV7-2 CASSLGRPPGTMSYGYTF
. TRBJ2-3 TRBV10-1 CASSASIAGASTDTQYF
. TRBJ1-1 TRBV5-5 CASSKGQGAGTEAFF
once TRBJ1-3 TRBV11-2 CASSWTGGGNTIYF
. TRBJ2-7 TRBV7-2 CAAGAAGSREQYF
once TRBJ1-1 TRBV6-5 CASSYRGGGYAFF
. TRBJ2-1 TRBV7-2 CASSLVGGVNYNEQFF
. TRBJ2-2 TRBV27 CASKLSGIGELFF
. TRBJ2-3 TRBV3-1/TRBV3-2 CASSQLRISTDTQYF
. TRBJ1-5 TRBV6-6 CASSLRGGWGNQPQHF
few TRBJ1-5 TRBV12-3/TRBV12-4 CASNAGLHQPQHF
. TRBJ2-6 TRBV9 CASSVLASNSGANVLTF
. TRBJ1-5 TRBV19 CASKSGTGGYQPQHF
. TRBJ1-4 TRBV4-1 CASSQEGARGEKLFF
. TRBJ1-4 TRBV7-3 CASSYAPGTFEKLFF
few TRBJ2-7 TRBV5-1 CASSGGQGIDEQYF
. TRBJ2-4 TRBV24-1 CATSDTQGVKNIQYF
. TRBJ2-1 TRBV3-1/TRBV3-2 CASRHVAGHYNEQFF
. TRBJ2-5 TRBV24-1 CATSESTGLRGETQYF
. TRBJ2-7 TRBV18 CASSPPGTVKDEQYF
. TRBJ2-1 TRBV11-2 CASSQGSGGARSEQFF
. TRBJ2-7 TRBV11-2 CASSLVAGPYEQYF
few TRBJ2-5 TRBV7-8 CASGKETQYF
. TRBJ1-1 TRBV2 CASSEGGGRSGEAFF
. TRBJ2-7 TRBV7-3 CASSLNPGLAVYEQYF
. TRBJ1-4 TRBV19 CASTPTNRGSEKLFF
. TRBJ2-7 TRBV6-4 CATRSPSGGTYEQYF
. TRBJ1-1 TRBV16 CASSNDGGEAFF
. TRBJ1-6 TRBV7-2 CAGGQGARGASPLHF
. TRBJ1-2 TRBV25-1 CASSSTGATKGFYGYTF
. TRBJ2-3 TRBV6-2/TRBV6-3 CASSLDRGQTDTQYF
. TRBJ2-1 TRBV11-2 CASSLEGVSEQFF
. TRBJ1-1 TRBV7-3 CASSLQGMNTEAFF
. TRBJ1-2 TRBV29-1 CSVVETGVYGYTF
. TRBJ1-1 TRBV9 CASSVDQGFNTEAFF
. TRBJ2-3 TRBV7-3 CASSSPTGSTDTQYF
. TRBJ1-4 TRBV7-9 CASSSPGETEKLFF
. TRBJ2-1 TRBV7-6 CASSLSSEGNEQFF
once TRBJ1-1 TRBV11-3 CASSHGQANTEAFF
. TRBJ1-3 TRBV9 CASSVGTGGFSGNTIYF
. TRBJ1-1 TRBV6-5 CASFRSRLNTEAFF
. TRBJ1-2 TRBV7-3 CASSLDGTLGYTF
few TRBJ2-5 TRBV3-1/TRBV3-2 CASSLPLAGAPDRETQYF
. TRBJ2-4 TRBV18 CASSGGQGVNIQYF
. TRBJ1-1 TRBV7-2 CASSSTQGARTEAFF
. TRBJ2-7 TRBV10-3 CAIRGTGGSYEQYF
few TRBJ2-7 TRBV5-1 CASSFHRGSYEQYF
few TRBJ1-2 TRBV6-1 CASSVPVIGGGDYGYTF
. TRBJ1-6 TRBV5-1 CASSLDRSEYNSPLHF
. TRBJ1-4 TRBV28 CASIFAGQPTNEKLFF
. TRBJ2-7 TRBV6-2/TRBV6-3 CASSLTLSSYEQYF
. TRBJ2-7 TRBV4-3 CASSQGTGGGSYEQYF
. TRBJ1-4 TRBV7-9 CASSSRGTNEKLFF
once TRBJ2-7 TRBV2 CASRASSGGSGQYF
. TRBJ1-5 TRBV28 CATWGQTGASQPQHF